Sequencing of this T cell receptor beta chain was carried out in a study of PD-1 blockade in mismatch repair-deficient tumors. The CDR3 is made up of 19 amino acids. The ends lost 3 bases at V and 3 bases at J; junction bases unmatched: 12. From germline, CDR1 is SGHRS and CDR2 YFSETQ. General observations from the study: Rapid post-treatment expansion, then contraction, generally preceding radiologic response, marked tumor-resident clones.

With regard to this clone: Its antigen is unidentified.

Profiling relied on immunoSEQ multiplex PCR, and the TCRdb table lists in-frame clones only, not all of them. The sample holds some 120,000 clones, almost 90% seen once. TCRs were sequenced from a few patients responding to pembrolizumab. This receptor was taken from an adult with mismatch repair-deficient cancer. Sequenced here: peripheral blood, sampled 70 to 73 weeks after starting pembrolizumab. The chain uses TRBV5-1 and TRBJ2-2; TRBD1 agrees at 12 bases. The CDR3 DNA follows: TGCGCCAGCAGCTGGAGGGGACAGGGGGCGCGGGGAGACACCGGGGAGCTGTTTTTT. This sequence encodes CASSWRGQGARGDTGELFF.